This paragraph reports one T cell receptor (beta chain). The sample comes from a study of control samples from healthy donors and cancer patients. Produced via immunoSEQ multiplex PCR; TCRdb's table is partial and in-frame only. In the table there are 98,000 or so clones, approximately 84% of which are singletons. In germline, CDR1 is SGHNT, CDR2 YYREEE (reference sequence). The CDR3 length is 16 residues. V lost 4 bases and J lost 1; bases outside the gene matches: 6. The chain couples TRBV5-4 to TRBJ2-3; 10 bases agree with TRBD2. Sequencing used blood. This receptor was taken from a young man in good health. The DNA for the CDR3 is TGTGCCAGCAGCGGGGGACTAGCGTTTGGCACAGATACGCAGTATTTT. Its translation: CASSGGLAFGTDTQYF.